This T cell receptor (beta chain) was recovered during a study of blood T cell repertoires in COVID-19. Cohort placement rested on clinical history that participants reported themselves. Authors' processing steps: For nucleated cells, counts were estimated from reference gene primer amplification. This table comes from immunoSEQ multiplex PCR, and its TCRdb copy is limited to in-frame clones, with some not included. V and J calls plus clone size are reproduced from that table; the DNA served to infer D and trimming. The data contain about 210,000 clones, 80% of them seen just once; the ten biggest clones take up 4.3%. The germline gives CDR1 SGHRS, CDR2 YFSETQ. The CDR3 length is 19 residues. V lost 4 bases and J 0 bases, leaving 23 bases between the germline ends.

The genes are TRBV5-1 and TRBJ1-5, with a tentative D call TRBD1 (6 bases). This TCR was sampled from a man younger than 45 with acute COVID-19. Sequences were obtained from PBMCs or T cells enriched from blood (not recorded which). The CDR3 region is CASSEPRGERLYSNQPQHF. The CDR3 coding sequence is TGCGCCAGCAGCGAACCCAGGGGCGAACGACTATATAGCAATCAGCCCCAGCATTTT.